The next 26 T cell receptor beta chains were all read from a single sample in a study of vaccination effects on CD4 cells after COVID-19. TCRdb's copy holds only in-frame clones and misses some; the assay was immunoSEQ multiplex PCR. The sample records fewer than 30,000 clones, 71% being singletons. In the ViraFEST assay, antigen-specific CD4+ clonotypes were identified by expansion after peptide-pool stimulation. Subsequent to approximately 9 days of culture, CD4+ T cells were isolated. Vaccine recipients had no previous SARS-CoV-2 infection; their nucleocapsid antibodies were negative. Their antigens remain unidentified. Here the sequenced sample was CD4+ T cells from PBMCs cultured with HCoV-OC43 spike peptides, taken before COVID-19 vaccination. Sample subset: HCoV-OC43 spike overlapping peptide pool stimulation. The source of these receptors is a human donor who received a COVID-19 vaccine.

This clone was detected only a few times. The gene calls are TRBV7-9 and TRBJ1-3, with D hard to call. Trimming pared 5 bases from V and 3 bases from J, leaving 8 bases between. Germline assignment: CDR1 SEHNR and CDR2 FQNEAQ (reference sequence). This CDR3 contains 13 residues. CDR3 DNA: TGTGCCAGCAGCCAGTCCGGTGGAAACACCATATATTTT. Protein: CASSQSGGNTIYF.

V and J are TRBV10-2 and TRBJ1-1, with D possibly matching TRBD1 (6 bases). Trimming shortened V by 4 bases and J by 2 bases, and 17 bases separated the two germline ends. CDR1 and CDR2 (germline): WSHSY, SAAADI. The CDR3 runs 16 residues. As DNA, the CDR3 is TGCGCCAGCAGTGGCTCAGGGGCGCTCCCTAACACTGAAGCTTTCTTT. Translated: CASSGSGALPNTEAFF.

This sequence joins TRBV6-6 and TRBJ2-3; no clear D. V was trimmed by 6 bases and J by 4 bases, leaving 11 bases between them. This CDR3 is 13 amino acids long. From germline, CDR1 is MNHNY and CDR2 SVGAGI (reference sequence). Here the CDR3 DNA reads TGTGCCAGCAGAAAGAGGTATGCAGATACGCAGTATTTT. This sequence encodes CASRKRYADTQYF.

The gene calls are TRBV23-1 and TRBJ2-7, with 13 bases identical to TRBD2. TRBV23-1 is an ORF; its function is uncertain. J was trimmed by 2 bases and V by 7 bases; bases with no gene match: 17. The CDR3 has 19 residues. The CDR3 reads CASKRQAPGLAGMAYEQYF. CDR3 DNA sequence: TGCGCCAGCAAACGACAGGCACCGGGACTAGCGGGAATGGCCTACGAGCAGTACTTC.

The chain couples TRBV6-1 to TRBJ2-7; 8 nucleotides line up with TRBD2. The V segment lost 2 bases and the J segment 5 bases; nucleotides outside the gene matches: 17. Germline V CDR1 and CDR2: MNHNS, SASEGT. The CDR3 is made up of 18 amino acids. CDR3 nucleotides: TGTGCCAGCAGTGAAAGTAAAAGCGGGGGATTAAGAGTCCACGAGCAGTACTTC. The encoded protein is CASSESKSGGLRVHEQYF.

The genes are TRBV6-5 and TRBJ1-5, with 7 bases that match TRBD1. J lost 4 bases, V lost 6 bases, and 9 bases had no gene match. This CDR3 has 15 residues. Germline CDR1 reads MNHEY; CDR2 reads SVGAGI. The CDR3 DNA reads as TGTGCCAGCAGACCCGACAGGGTAAGGAATCAGCCCCAGCATTTT. Protein sequence: CASRPDRVRNQPQHF.

The gene calls are TRBV7-2 and TRBJ2-1; D remains unclear. The V end lost 2 bases, the J end lost 3 bases, and 14 bases lay between the germline ends. The CDR3 has 16 residues. Germline V gives CDR1 SGHTA, CDR2 FQGNSA. CDR3 sequence (DNA): TGTGCCAGCAGCTTATCCCGACTCGTCCGCTACAATGAGCAGTTCTTC. Amino acids: CASSLSRLVRYNEQFF.

The genes are TRBV27 and TRBJ2-1; 9 nucleotides line up with TRBD2. V lost 5 bases to trimming and J lost 9 bases; unmatched junction nucleotides: 8. Per germline, CDR1 MNHEY and CDR2 SMNVEV (reference sequence). The CDR3 has 14 amino acids. CDR3 loop: CASSGGRVSFEQFF. The CDR3 region has the DNA TGTGCCAGCAGTGGCGGGAGGGTTTCTTTTGAGCAGTTCTTC.

V and J are TRBV6-1 and TRBJ2-6; D may be TRBD2 (5 bases). Germline loops: CDR1 MNHNS, CDR2 SASEGT. CDR3 length: 15 residues. Trimming stripped 2 bases from V and 2 bases from J, with 7 bases between. CDR3 protein: CASSEPGAGANVLTF. The CDR3 coding sequence is TGTGCCAGCAGTGAACCCGGGGCTGGGGCCAACGTCCTGACTTTC.

V and J are TRBV4-1 and TRBJ1-2; tentative D call: TRBD1 (5 bases). The CDR3 sequence is 16 residues long. Germline CDR1 is MGHRA and CDR2 is YSYEKL. Trimming cost V 0 bases and J 2 bases, with 13 bases left between them. DNA for the CDR3: TGCGCCAGCAGCCAAGATTGGCAGGGAGTAAACTATGGCTACACCTTC. Its translation is CASSQDWQGVNYGYTF.

The J gene is TRBJ2-3, the V gene TRBV30, with 15 bases identical to TRBD2. V gave up 2 bases and J gave up 6 bases; unmatched junction bases: 3. The germline V gene has CDR1 GTSNPN and CDR2 SVGIG (reference sequence). There are 15 residues in the CDR3. The CDR3 DNA sequence: TGTGCCTGGAGTATTGGGACTAGCGGGGGGGATACGCAGTATTTT. The encoded protein is CAWSIGTSGGDTQYF. Combining the CDR3 with reference TRBV30 and TRBJ2-3 gives the whole variable domain SQTIHQWPATLVQPVGSPLSLECTVEGTSNPNLYWYRQAAGRGLQLLFYSVGIGQISSEVPQNLSASRPQDRQFILSSKKLLLSDSGFYLCAWSIGTSGGDTQYFGPGTRLTVL.

V gene TRBV20-1 combines with J gene TRBJ1-2; possible D gene TRBD1, 5 bases. The CDR3 has 11 residues. V lost 3 bases and J 6 bases, leaving 8 bases between the germline ends. Germline V gives CDR1 DFQATT, CDR2 SNEGSKA (reference sequence). CDR3 coding DNA: TGCAGTGCTAGTCGAGGGGATGGCTACACCTTC. It specifies CSASRGDGYTF.

The rearrangement uses TRBV5-4 and TRBJ2-3, with 14 bases lining up with TRBD2. With V trimmed by 2 bases and J by 0 bases, 11 bases remained unmatched. The length of the CDR3 is 20 residues. CDR1 SGHNT and CDR2 YYREEE come from the germline V gene (reference sequence). The CDR3 region is CASSLPGLAGATTSTDTQYF. For the CDR3, the DNA is TGTGCCAGCAGCTTACCGGGACTAGCGGGAGCTACGACTAGCACAGATACGCAGTATTTT.

V and J are TRBV10-3 and TRBJ1-2, with TRBD1 as a possible D gene (5 bases). CDR1 is ENHRY, CDR2 SYGVKD, per germline. Between the trimmed V and J ends, which lost 5 bases and 0 bases, there was a span of 19 bases. This CDR3 spans 17 amino acids. Written as DNA, the CDR3 is TGTGCCATCAGTCTGGGTAGGGGTACCTCGTCTAACTATGGCTACACCTTC. Translating it yields CAISLGRGTSSNYGYTF.

The chain joins TRBV7-9 to TRBJ1-1; D unclear. CDR1 is SEHNR and CDR2 is FQNEAQ in the germline V gene (reference sequence). CDR3 length: 14 residues. Between the trimmed V and J ends, which lost 7 bases and 3 bases, there was a span of 15 bases. In nucleotides, the CDR3 is TGTGCCAGCATCCCAACGGGAGTCGACACTGAAGCTTTCTTT. Residues: CASIPTGVDTEAFF.

V and J are TRBV7-7 and TRBJ2-3; TRBD2 is a possible D gene (5 bases). Trimming took off 5 bases at V and 2 bases at J, with 17 bases between the two ends. This CDR3 is built from 16 residues. Germline V lookup: CDR1 SSHAT, CDR2 FNYEAQ (reference sequence). DNA for the CDR3: TGTGCCAGCAGCCCAGGCCGGACTGTCGCCACAGATACGCAGTATTTT. Translation gives CASSPGRTVATDTQYF.

The V call is TRBV18, the J call TRBJ1-3; D unclear. V gave up 0 bases and J gave up 0 bases, with 9 bases separating them. The CDR3 length is 16 residues. CDR1 is KGHSH, CDR2 LQKENI, per germline. Here the CDR3 DNA reads TGTGCCAGCTCACCACCTGGGAGGTACTCTGGAAACACCATATATTTT. Amino acid sequence: CASSPPGRYSGNTIYF.

V is TRBV7-8 and J is TRBJ2-6, with no clear D. From germline, CDR1 is SGHVS and CDR2 FQNEAQ. Deletions cut 1 base from V and 3 bases from J, with 7 bases between. The CDR3 totals 15 residues. The CDR3: CASSLVGRGANVLTF. The CDR3 DNA reads TGTGCCAGCAGCTTAGTGGGCCGTGGGGCCAACGTCCTGACTTTC.

This clone was seen a few times. This specimen includes other DNA sequences encoding the same CDR3. The chain joins TRBV24-1 to TRBJ2-1, with TRBD1 identical over 11 bases. Germline CDR1 reads KGHDR; CDR2 reads SFDVKD. The trim removed 4 bases at V and 7 bases at J, leaving 5 bases unmatched. The CDR3 spans 15 residues. CDR3 region: CATSDTGTGGNEQFF. CDR3 in DNA: TGTGCCACCAGTGACACAGGGACAGGGGGAAATGAGCAGTTCTTC.

The chain uses TRBV5-6 and TRBJ2-5, with a possible D match to TRBD1 (6 bases). The germline V and J ends were trimmed by 2 bases and 1 base, with 9 bases remaining between them. The CDR3 runs to 14 residues. Germline-derived CDR1 and CDR2 are SGHDT and YYEEEE. The CDR3 spells CASSFAGAQETQYF. CDR3 nucleotides: TGTGCCAGCAGCTTCGCAGGGGCCCAAGAGACCCAGTACTTC.

V usage is TRBV6-1 and J usage is TRBJ2-3; 10 bases map to TRBD1. The length of the CDR3 is 16 residues. J gave up 6 bases and V 4 bases, and 10 bases lay outside the gene matches. Germline V gives CDR1 MNHNS, CDR2 SASEGT. CDR3: CASSGSGTGVWDTQYF. DNA for the CDR3: TGTGCCAGCAGTGGCAGCGGGACAGGGGTATGGGATACGCAGTATTTT.

The genes are TRBV11-2 and TRBJ2-1; no clear D. Germline assignment: CDR1 SGHAT and CDR2 FQNNGV. CDR3 size: 12 residues. Between the trimmed V and J ends, which lost 2 bases and 5 bases, there was a span of 4 bases. The CDR3 sequence is CASSLPDNEQFF. CDR3 sequence (DNA): TGTGCCAGCAGCTTACCAGACAATGAGCAGTTCTTC.

The chain carries TRBV5-4 and TRBJ2-7; the match to TRBD1 covers 9 bases. The germline V gene has CDR1 SGHNT and CDR2 YYREEE (reference sequence). The V and J ends lost 1 base and 2 bases, in that order; junction bases with no gene match: 4. This CDR3 region has 15 residues. CDR3 in amino acids: CASSLTGTGTYEQYF. For the CDR3, the DNA is TGTGCCAGCAGCTTGACCGGGACAGGGACCTACGAGCAGTACTTC.

In its sample, this clone was seen a few times. The chain uses TRBV5-1 and TRBJ2-7, with 8 bases aligning to TRBD1. CDR3 length: 14 residues. The germline CDR1 and CDR2 sequences are SGHRS and YFSETQ. The V and J ends lost 4 bases and 3 bases, in that order; junction bases with no gene match: 6. The CDR3 nucleotides read TGCGCCAGCAGCCGCGGGGACAGGATCTACGAGCAGTACTTC. Encoded protein: CASSRGDRIYEQYF.

This clone was recorded a few times. J is TRBJ2-2 and V is TRBV4-2, with D perhaps TRBD1 (6 bases). V dropped 0 bases and J dropped 5 bases, with 10 bases sitting between them. The CDR3 spans 15 residues. The germline V gene encodes CDR1 LGHNA and CDR2 YNFKEQ. The CDR3 loop reads CASSQEGGRTGELFF. The CDR3 nucleotides read TGTGCCAGCAGCCAAGAAGGGGGACGGACCGGGGAGCTGTTTTTT.

This rearrangement joins TRBV18 to TRBJ1-2; D unresolved. V lost 3 bases and J lost 4, with 9 bases in between. This CDR3 spans 13 amino acids. CDR1 and CDR2 (germline): KGHSH, LQKENI. The DNA of the CDR3 is TGTGCCAGCTCACCCGACGGACGCTATGGCTACACCTTC. Translating gives CASSPDGRYGYTF.